This TCR beta chain came from a study of blood T cell repertoires in COVID-19. About the study: There were acute and convalescent COVID-19 samples, and they came from the United States, Italy and Spain. T cells, B-cell-depleted T cells, or PBMCs supplied cDNA or gDNA.

Patients from Seattle were sampled longitudinally, starting during active infection. In the authors' methods: Reference gene primer amplification gave estimated nucleated cell counts. The repertoire was sequenced with immunoSEQ multiplex PCR; TCRdb's copy has only in-frame clones and lacks some. From that table come the V and J calls and clone size; the DNA was used to work out D and trimming. The sample includes almost 250,000 clones, about 82% of them seen just once. The CDR3 has 16 amino acids. Germline V lookup: CDR1 SGHVS, CDR2 FNYEAQ. J gave up 6 bases and V 1 base, and 5 bases lay outside the gene matches.

This chain joins TRBV7-6 and TRBJ2-1; 11 nucleotides align to TRBD2. The TCR was taken from an elderly woman with COVID-19, enrolled during active disease. Sequencing was carried out using peripheral blood. The CDR3 bases are TGTGCCAGCAGCTTAGTAGCGGGGGGGTACTCCAATGAGCAGTTCTTC. Its translation: CASSLVAGGYSNEQFF.